The present entry profiles one T cell receptor (beta chain) with its context. This clonotype was detected ten times or more. What antigen it recognizes has not been identified. No per-base quality is available; no much larger clone lies one base away. Based on the germline V gene (reference sequence), the CDR1 and CDR2 sequences are GTSNPN and SVGIG. Trimming costs V 0 bases and J 4 bases, and their ends lie 8 bases apart. Counted from cysteine to phenylalanine, this CDR3 has 13 amino acids. Only the CDR3 part of the read is kept: 39 bases, read in frame from the first base. This entry is derived from a study of spatial heterogeneity in lung cancer (dated by TCRdb to about 2019). Looking at the study overall: Beta-chain transcripts were consistently detected in greater numbers than alpha-chain transcripts, which likely reflects a higher abundance of beta-chain transcripts. In the raw uncorrected reads, each unique combination of TCR and UMI appeared more than ten times on average. TCR alpha and beta repertoires were quantitatively compared across multiple tumor regions, matched nontumor lung and blood in non-small cell lung cancer. Nonsynonymous mutation counts, determined by whole-exome sequencing of tumor tissue, were related to TCR repertoire features. Both alpha and beta chains were TCR-sequenced in approximately 220 tumor regions, approximately 64 matched nontumor lung samples and around 54 PBMC samples obtained at surgery.

This sample's time point label indicates: sample taken at primary tumor resection. Samples were obtained from approximately 76 patients with early-stage, untreated non-small cell lung cancer from the lung TRACERx cohort. For TCR sequencing, whole RNA was extracted from tumor and nontumor lung tissue, or from cryopreserved PBMC samples, and no cell sorting was done. Only patients with enough RNA available from two or more tumor regions were chosen for TCR sequencing. Libraries came from 5' RACE. The reads were generated on a NextSeq 500. The TCR library protocol attached a unique molecular identifier to each TCR cDNA molecule to allow correction of PCR and sequencing errors. Concerning the study's data processing: Decombinator tools were used for TCR identification, UMI-based error correction and CDR3 extraction. Expanded TCRs were defined as those above a frequency of 2 per 1,000, corresponding to the top 1% of the tumor frequency distribution. Rényi diversity was computed with the R vegan package after subsampling each repertoire 100 times to 5,000 TCRs. CDR3 similarity networks were constructed using string-kernel similarity of amino acid triplets, with links drawn between CDR3s whose pairwise similarity was above 0.82. In TCRdb, the public reads were trimmed at Q25 with fastp and aligned with MiXCR, with productive beta chains retained. A single entry per CDR3 protein holds the most common genes and DNA from its merged rows. The V and J calls shown here were made by TCRdb, not taken from the authors' results. The sample yields around 41,000 distinct CDR3 sequences; nearly 7% were counted once. Of the sample, around 45% falls within the top ten clones.

Paper-wide results and their limitations: Ubiquitous expanded tumor TCRs were detected in blood more often at tumor resection than at routine follow-up. Confirming at a functional level the hypothesis that regional TCRs recognize regional mutations was considered to require additional single-cell paired TCR alpha and beta sequencing.

Sequencing was performed on PBMCs, taken at surgery. Rearrangement joined TRBV30 to TRBJ2-3; there is no confident call for the D gene. This receptor was obtained from a female donor with early-stage non-small cell lung cancer. Here is the DNA: TGTGCCTGGAGTGTAGCCTCATCAGATACGCAGTATTTT. This encodes CAWSVASSDTQYF.